This is a list of T cell receptor beta chains from one sample in a study of T cell responses to AZD1222 COVID-19 vaccine. Produced via immunoSEQ multiplex PCR; TCRdb's table is partial and in-frame only. Among around 120,000 clones listed, roughly 84% were seen once. Sequences were derived from peripheral blood, sampled on day 0 of AZD1222 vaccination. Receptors originate from an adult in good health. The CDR3 runs from the conserved cysteine through the conserved F or W. A D gene is named only where the DNA matches it firmly. Rows give clone size only sometimes, using once, few, many, or a class for an expanded clone.

TRBV7-6	TRBJ1-6	-	-	16	CASSLGAGSYNSPLHF	TGTGCCAGCAGCTTAGGTGCAGGGTCCTATAATTCACCCCTCCACTTT
TRBV9	TRBJ1-2	-	-	14	CASSVAGGGKGYTF	TGTGCCAGCAGCGTAGCTGGGGGGGGGAAAGGCTACACCTTC
TRBV7-8	TRBJ2-2	TRBD1	few	17	CASSIRDRGLRDGELFF	TGTGCCAGCAGCATCCGGGACAGGGGGCTCCGGGACGGGGAGCTGTTTTTT
TRBV7-9	TRBJ2-2	TRBD2	-	16	CASSPGLAGFTGELFF	TGTGCCAGCAGCCCTGGACTAGCGGGGTTCACCGGGGAGCTGTTTTTT
TRBV6-5	TRBJ1-2	-	-	15	CASSYSGVYQEGYTF	TGTGCCAGCAGTTACTCGGGGGTGTATCAGGAGGGCTACACCTTC
TRBV7-9	TRBJ1-1	TRBD1	-	11	CASQRTGSLAF	TGTGCCAGTCAGAGGACAGGGAGCCTTGCGTTT
TRBV3-1/TRBV3-2	TRBJ2-7	-	-	13	CASRRTGAYEQYF	TGTGCCAGCAGACGGACGGGTGCCTACGAGCAGTACTTC
TRBV7-9	TRBJ2-3	TRBD2	-	15	CASSRTSESTDTQYF	TGTGCCAGCAGCCGTACTAGCGAGAGCACAGATACGCAGTATTTT
TRBV7-8	TRBJ2-7	TRBD1	once	15	CASSPAPGQLYEQYF	TGTGCCAGCAGCCCAGCCCCGGGACAGCTGTACGAGCAGTACTTC
TRBV5-4	TRBJ2-1	TRBD2	once	16	CASSSAIAGTYNEQFF	TGTGCCAGCAGCTCGGCGATAGCGGGGACCTACAATGAGCAGTTCTTC
TRBV7-8	TRBJ1-5	-	-	14	CASSRGRSNQPQHF	TGTGCCAGCAGCCGGGGACGGAGCAATCAGCCCCAGCATTTT
TRBV27	TRBJ2-1	TRBD2	-	18	CASSRPPFTLAGDPEQFF	TGTGCCAGCAGTCGACCACCTTTTACACTAGCGGGGGACCCTGAGCAGTTCTTC
TRBV11-2	TRBJ1-2	TRBD1	-	14	CASSPGDRGVGHTF	TGTGCCAGCAGCCCAGGGGACAGGGGTGTAGGTCACACCTTC
TRBV19	TRBJ1-2	-	-	15	CASSPWGEGNYGYTF	TGTGCCAGTAGCCCATGGGGAGAGGGCAACTATGGCTACACCTTC
TRBV2	TRBJ1-1	-	few	13	CASSVVMNTEAFF	TGTGCCAGCAGTGTCGTCATGAACACTGAAGCTTTCTTT
TRBV12-3/TRBV12-4	TRBJ1-2	-	-	13	CASSLEGSYGYTF	TGTGCCAGCAGTTTGGAGGGTTCCTATGGCTACACCTTC
TRBV6-5	TRBJ1-6	-	-	15	CASSYSYRENSPLHF	TGTGCCAGCAGTTACTCGTACAGGGAGAATTCACCCCTCCACTTT
TRBV30	TRBJ1-5	-	-	13	CAWSVNRNQPQHF	TGTGCCTGGAGTGTAAACCGAAATCAGCCCCAGCATTTT
TRBV11-2	TRBJ1-2	-	-	13	CASSLGGAMGYTF	TGTGCCAGCAGCTTAGGAGGGGCCATGGGGTACACCTTC
TRBV6-5	TRBJ1-2	-	-	12	CASRLVNYGYTF	TGTGCCAGCAGGCTGGTTAACTATGGCTACACCTTC
TRBV5-4	TRBJ2-7	-	-	12	CASSWVGLEQYF	TGTGCCAGCAGCTGGGTCGGGCTCGAGCAGTACTTC
TRBV5-5	TRBJ1-3	-	-	15	CASAPSAGLGNTIYF	TGTGCCAGCGCCCCATCTGCCGGGCTGGGAAACACCATATATTTT
TRBV6-2/TRBV6-3	TRBJ2-4	TRBD1	once	16	CASSLGQRPTKNIQYF	TGTGCCAGCAGTCTGGGACAGCGGCCAACCAAAAACATTCAGTACTTC
TRBV29-1	TRBJ1-2	-	-	13	CSVSGPTIGGYTF	TGCAGCGTCTCGGGACCGACCATTGGGGGCTACACCTTC
TRBV28	TRBJ2-7	TRBD2	-	18	CASSLFSLAGAHEYEQYF	TGTGCCAGCAGTTTATTCTCACTAGCGGGGGCGCACGAATACGAGCAGTACTTC
TRBV6-5	TRBJ1-1	-	-	13	CASRISKDTEAFF	TGTGCCAGCAGAATATCGAAGGACACTGAAGCTTTCTTT
TRBV5-5	TRBJ1-1	-	-	12	CASSLAQTEAFF	TGTGCCAGCAGCTTGGCCCAAACTGAAGCTTTCTTT
TRBV13	TRBJ2-3	-	-	12	CASSIRTDTQYF	TGTGCCAGCAGCATTCGCACAGATACGCAGTATTTT
TRBV2	TRBJ2-7	-	-	11	CASSELYEQYF	TGTGCCAGCAGTGAGTTGTACGAGCAGTACTTC
TRBV6-5	TRBJ1-2	TRBD1	-	13	CASSWDRGYGYTF	TGTGCCAGCAGCTGGGACAGGGGCTATGGCTACACCTTC
TRBV5-4	TRBJ1-1	TRBD1	-	15	CASSYGTGAARSAFF	TGTGCCAGCAGCTACGGGACAGGGGCGGCTCGTTCAGCTTTCTTT
TRBV5-6	TRBJ2-2	TRBD1	-	15	CASSLGQGYTGELFF	TGTGCCAGCAGCTTGGGACAGGGATACACCGGGGAGCTGTTTTTT
TRBV5-1	TRBJ2-1	-	-	14	CASSFFGVNNEQFF	TGCGCCAGCAGCTTCTTCGGGGTGAATAATGAGCAGTTCTTC
TRBV28	TRBJ1-5	-	-	14	CASSPQVSNQPQHF	TGTGCCAGCAGCCCCCAAGTTAGCAATCAGCCCCAGCATTTT
TRBV28	TRBJ1-5	-	-	16	CASSFTGARRGQPQHF	TGTGCCAGCAGTTTCACGGGCGCCAGAAGGGGTCAGCCCCAGCATTTT
TRBV4-1	TRBJ2-7	-	-	13	CASSQGPGYEQYF	TGCGCCAGCAGCCAAGGACCCGGATACGAGCAGTACTTC
TRBV7-9	TRBJ2-7	TRBD2	-	18	CASSSPGLTATGSYEQYF	TGTGCCAGCAGCTCACCGGGACTAACGGCGACTGGATCCTACGAGCAGTACTTC
TRBV7-2	TRBJ1-4	-	-	17	CASSPNRVGATNEKLFF	TGTGCCAGCAGCCCAAACAGGGTCGGGGCAACTAATGAAAAACTGTTTTTT
TRBV10-3	TRBJ2-7	-	-	11	CAISDTHEQYF	TGTGCCATCAGTGATACCCACGAGCAGTACTTC
TRBV5-1	TRBJ2-3	-	-	15	CASSLGRGISDTQYF	TGCGCCAGCAGCTTAGGCAGGGGTATATCGGATACGCAGTATTTT
TRBV7-8	TRBJ1-2	-	-	14	CASSLHRLSYGYTF	TGTGCCAGCAGCTTACACAGGTTAAGTTATGGCTACACCTTC
TRBV18	TRBJ2-5	-	-	15	CASSPPLTSQETQYF	TGTGCCAGCTCACCACCCCTGACTAGTCAAGAGACCCAGTACTTC
TRBV6-5	TRBJ1-5	-	-	13	CASSYSSKQPQHF	TGTGCCAGCAGTTACTCGTCCAAGCAGCCCCAGCATTTT
TRBV5-1	TRBJ1-4	TRBD1	-	15	CASSPGGTEGEKLFF	TGCGCCAGCAGCCCGGGAGGGACAGAGGGTGAAAAACTGTTTTTT
TRBV5-4	TRBJ2-1	TRBD2	-	17	CASSRPGTSGGVNEQFF	TGTGCCAGCAGCCGTCCCGGGACTAGCGGGGGGGTAAATGAGCAGTTCTTC
TRBV7-2	TRBJ1-1	-	once	13	CASSSEQNTEAFF	TGTGCCAGCAGCTCGGAACAGAACACTGAAGCTTTCTTT